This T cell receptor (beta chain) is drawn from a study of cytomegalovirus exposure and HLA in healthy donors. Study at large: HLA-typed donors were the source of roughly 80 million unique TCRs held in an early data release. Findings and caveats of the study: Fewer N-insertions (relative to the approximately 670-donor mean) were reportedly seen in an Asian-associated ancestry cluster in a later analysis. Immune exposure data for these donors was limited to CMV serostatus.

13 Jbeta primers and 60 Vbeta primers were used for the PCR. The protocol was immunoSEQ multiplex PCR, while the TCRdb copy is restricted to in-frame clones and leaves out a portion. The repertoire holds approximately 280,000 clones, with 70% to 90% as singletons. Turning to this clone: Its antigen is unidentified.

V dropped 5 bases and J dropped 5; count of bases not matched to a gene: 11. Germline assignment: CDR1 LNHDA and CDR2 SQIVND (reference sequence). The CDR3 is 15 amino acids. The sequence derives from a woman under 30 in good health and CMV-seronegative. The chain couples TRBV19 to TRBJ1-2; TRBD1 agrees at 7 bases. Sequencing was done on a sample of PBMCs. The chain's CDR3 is CASSFDLTGVYGYTF. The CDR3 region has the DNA TGTGCCAGTAGTTTTGATCTCACAGGGGTTTATGGCTACACCTTC.